This entry concerns a single T cell receptor (beta chain). Its specific antigen is unknown. No much larger clonotype is one base removed from it; base qualities were not supplied. The data stem from a study of graft-versus-host responses after intestinal transplantation (TCRdb year 2021). In the study overall: Recipients received multivisceral, liver-intestinal, or isolated intestinal transplants. Every recipient was given anti-thymocyte globulin induction, then maintenance tacrolimus and steroids for 2 to 4 years. Graft-versus-host and host-versus-graft alloreactive T cell clones were tracked in the graft, circulation and bone marrow after intestinal transplantation using bulk TCR-beta CDR3 sequencing. Alloreactive clones were identified by sequencing pre-transplant mixed lymphocyte reaction products and comparing them with unstimulated pre-transplant donor and recipient T cells. The cohort enrolled 24 intestinal transplant recipients, one of whom was a retransplant, and 3 patients without pretransplant specimens were excluded. A peak of at least 4% donor T cells among recipient peripheral blood mononuclear cells was the definition used for donor T cell macrochimerism. Rather than being sequenced by the commercial service, samples from three later patients were sequenced in-house on an Illumina MiSeq and processed with MiXCR. What the work shows at the level of the full study, not this receptor alone: GvH clones turned up in recipient bone marrow, with some appearing earlier in ileal mucosa or blood, a pattern consistent with an intestinal mucosal origin. Patients with donor T cell macrochimerism had high GvH to HvG T cell clonal ratios in their allografts. Early after transplant, peak levels of circulating GvH clones were associated with declines in HvG clones. The conclusions were limited by the relatively low number and heterogeneity of the intestinal transplant patients.

CDR1 and CDR2 are read off the germline V gene as MGHRA and YSYEKL. The CDR3 goes from the cysteine to the phenylalanine over 13 residues. Only the CDR3 DNA stays, 39 bases, in frame from base 1. V loses 5 bases of germline sequence and J loses 7 bases, and the interval between the two ends is 12 bases. Library preparation was by the immunoSEQ multiplex PCR assay. For most patients, high-throughput TCR-beta CDR3 sequencing of genomic DNA was performed by Adaptive Biotechnologies. Concerning the study's data processing: Adaptive's ImmunoSEQ software was the source of the TCR sequencing data for roughly 19 patients, while a few other patients were processed with MiXCR and VDJtools. Because the origin of CDR3 nucleotide sequences shared between donor and recipient could not be assigned, those sequences were removed. Alloreactive clones required at least 2-fold expansion over unstimulated cells and minimum CFSE-low frequency of 0.002% (template counts) or 0.001% (read counts). Clones were considered mappable if detected in sequenced pre-transplant spleen, lymph node, or MLR CFSE-low populations of the donor or recipient. Cumulative frequency of alloreactive clones was calculated as a percentage of all sequences weighted by copy number. Not all clones reach the TCRdb copy of this immuneACCESS table, which keeps in-frame sequences only. Checked studies attribute under half of the gap to unresolved V genes and leave the rest unexplained. The V and J calls and clone size were taken over from that table, and D and trimming were inferred from the DNA. In this sample the table shows tens of thousands of clones, roughly 94% of which occur a single time. The ten largest clones add up to approximately 0.56% of the sample.

Blood samples were collected up to 4 times in the first month after transplant and then at least monthly when available. The input for sequencing was PBMCs, taken 156 days after intestinal transplant. The rearranged segments are TRBV4-1 and TRBJ2-1; a weak D assignment points to TRBD2 (6 bases agree). The clonotype was recovered from a human patient who received an intestinal transplant, so some T cells may come from the graft donor. The CDR3: CASSFDLANEQFF. The DNA reads as follows: TGCGCCAGCAGCTTCGATCTAGCGAATGAGCAGTTCTTC.